The 8 T cell receptor beta chains given below trace back to one sample, sequenced in a study of Graves' ophthalmopathy and Graves' hyperthyroidism. CDR3 regions of TCR beta were amplified from RNA transcripts. Second-round multiplex PCR followed a first-round RT-PCR using HTBI primers. In TCRdb, the multiplex PCR reads were re-called with MiXCR into one record per CDR3 protein. The table lists about 370,000 distinct CDR3 sequences, approximately 17% of them singletons. Material for sequencing was peripheral blood. The receptors were sampled from an adult woman with stable Graves' hyperthyroidism.

This clonotype was observed a handful of times. The chain is built from TRBV2 and TRBJ1-1, with 8 positions matching TRBD1. The CDR3 is 15 amino acids. The germline V gene encodes CDR1 SNHLY and CDR2 FYNNEI. Losses at the gene ends were 1 base for V and 8 bases for J; bases not matched to a gene: 9. The DNA of the CDR3 is TGTGCCAGCAGTGAAGGCTTCAGGGGGCTCGTCGAAGCTTTCTTT. Translating gives CASSEGFRGLVEAFF.

Ten or more counts support this clonotype. The rearrangement joins TRBV6-1 to TRBJ2-7, with 10 positions matching TRBD2. CDR3 length: 14 residues. CDR1 and CDR2 (germline): MNHNS, SASEGT. Trimming cost V 2 bases and J 3 bases; bases outside gene matches: 1. CDR3 loop: CASSEPSGSYEQYF. The CDR3 DNA is TGTGCCAGCAGTGAACCTAGCGGGAGCTACGAGCAGTACTTC.

This clonotype was seen at least ten times. V gene TRBV20-1 combines with J gene TRBJ1-1; D might be TRBD1 (5 bases). The germline CDR1 and CDR2 sequences are DFQATT and SNEGSKA (reference sequence). The CDR3 consists of 14 residues. V gave up 0 bases and J gave up 3 bases, with 11 bases separating them. The CDR3 loop is CSARDRVAYTEAFF. CDR3 bases: TGCAGTGCTAGAGACAGGGTAGCGTACACTGAAGCTTTCTTT.

This clonotype was seen a handful of times. This chain connects TRBV4-1 to TRBJ2-2; unclear D gene. This CDR3 contains 17 residues. Trimming stripped 4 bases from V and 1 base from J, with 16 bases between. Germline CDR1 MGHRA, CDR2 YSYEKL. In nucleotides, the CDR3 is TGCGCCAGCAGCCCCTTTTCGGTTTTCAGGAACACCGGGGAGCTGTTTTTT. Its protein is CASSPFSVFRNTGELFF.

This clonotype was seen repeatedly, ten times or more. V usage is TRBV24-1 and J usage is TRBJ2-7, with 10 bases fitting TRBD1. Per the germline V gene, CDR1 is KGHDR and CDR2 is SFDVKD. The CDR3 runs 17 residues. The V and J ends lost 4 bases and 2 bases, in that order; junction bases with no gene match: 10. CDR3 in DNA: TGTGCCACCAGTGACCGGAACCCGGGACAGGGGCCCTACGAGCAGTACTTC. It encodes CATSDRNPGQGPYEQYF.

This clonotype has a count of ten or more. The J gene is TRBJ2-7, the V gene TRBV27, with a possible D match to TRBD1 (6 bases). The V gene lost 4 bases and the J gene lost 6 bases, with 19 bases spanning the gap. The CDR3 length is 15 residues. Germline loops: CDR1 MNHEY, CDR2 SMNVEV (reference sequence). This chain's CDR3 is CASSYYIGQSLEQYF. CDR3 sequence (DNA): TGTGCCAGCAGTTACTATATCGGACAGAGCCTCGAGCAGTACTTC.

This clonotype was counted many times. CDR3 nucleotide sequence: TGTGCCATCAGTGGGGGACAGGGGGACGAGCAGTACTTC. This translates into CAISGGQGDEQYF. The J gene is TRBJ2-7, the V gene TRBV10-3; 11 nucleotides match TRBD1. V lost 4 bases to trimming and J lost 5 bases; unmatched junction nucleotides: 1. CDR1 is ENHRY and CDR2 is SYGVKD in the germline V gene. This CDR3 contains 13 residues.

Ten or more counts support this clonotype. V is TRBV6-1 and J is TRBJ1-1, with D tentatively TRBD1 (5 bases). This CDR3 comprises 16 residues. Germline V CDR1 and CDR2: MNHNS, SASEGT. With 2 bases removed from V and 4 bases from J, the gap between germline ends came to 17 bases. The CDR3: CASSEPGGGVGTEAFF. The CDR3 nucleotides are TGTGCCAGCAGTGAACCCGGGGGGGGAGTAGGCACTGAAGCTTTCTTT.